Below are 18 T cell receptor beta chains sequenced from a single sample in a study of preoperative IRX-2 immunotherapy in early breast cancer. Repertoires were generated with immunoSEQ multiplex PCR, while TCRdb's copy carries only in-frame clones and drops some. This table has 35,000 to 40,000 clones, roughly 82% appearing once. Stated treatment: preoperative locoregional IRX-2 cytokine immunotherapy. Here the sequenced sample was lymph node tissue, taken after IRX-2 immunotherapy. These receptors came from a human donor with breast cancer.

This chain links TRBV29-1 with TRBJ2-2; D is unresolved. Trimming shortened V by 1 base and J by 6 bases, and 6 bases separated the two germline ends. Germline-derived CDR1 and CDR2 are SQVTM and ANQGSEA. CDR3 length: 12 amino acids. CDR3 nucleotide sequence: TGCAGCGTTGAAGGATTTCCCGGGGAGCTGTTTTTT. Translated: CSVEGFPGELFF.

This chain connects TRBV15 to TRBJ2-4, with TRBD1 matching 9 bases. The junction had 6 bases not matched to a gene; V was cut back by 4 bases and J by 5 bases. There are 15 residues in the CDR3. Looked up from germline, CDR1 is LNHNV and CDR2 is YYDKDF (reference sequence). DNA of the CDR3: TGTGCCACCAGCACAGGACAGGGGTTCGAAAACATTCAGTACTTC. This translates into CATSTGQGFENIQYF.

This chain joins TRBV6-8 and TRBJ1-6; no definite D call. Germline V gene lookup returns CDR1 MNHGY and CDR2 SAAAGT. The CDR3 has 12 residues. V was trimmed by 2 bases and J by 10 bases, leaving 6 bases between them. CDR3 amino acids: CASSYVGSPLHF. As DNA, the CDR3 is TGTGCCAGCAGTTACGTTGGATCACCCCTCCACTTT.

The V call is TRBV6-8, the J call TRBJ1-1, with D possibly matching TRBD1 (6 bases). The CDR3 has 13 residues. Per the germline V gene, CDR1 is MNHGY and CDR2 is SAAAGT. V lost 6 bases to trimming and J lost 6 bases, with 14 bases between them. The CDR3 nucleotides are TGTGCCAGCAGGACAGGATTATACGCTGAAGCTTTCTTT. This encodes CASRTGLYAEAFF.

The V call is TRBV30, the J call TRBJ2-7; 9 bases map to TRBD2. The CDR3 spans 16 residues. J was trimmed by 0 bases and V by 4 bases; bases with no gene match: 10. The germline V gene encodes CDR1 GTSNPN and CDR2 SVGIG (reference sequence). The CDR3: CAWTRQHSGGSYEQYF. Here the CDR3 DNA reads TGTGCCTGGACGAGACAACATAGCGGGGGCTCCTACGAGCAGTACTTC.

The chain combines TRBV19 with TRBJ1-1; 9 positions match TRBD1. This CDR3 comprises 15 residues. Losses at the gene ends were 4 bases for V and 3 bases for J; bases not matched to a gene: 6. From germline, CDR1 is LNHDA and CDR2 SQIVND (reference sequence). The CDR3 sequence: CASSKGRTGDTEAFF. Here the CDR3 DNA reads TGTGCCAGTAGTAAGGGGAGGACAGGGGACACTGAAGCTTTCTTT.

The chain links TRBV19 to TRBJ1-4; 8 bases match TRBD1. Looked up from germline, CDR1 is LNHDA and CDR2 is SQIVND (reference sequence). The CDR3 is made up of 16 amino acids. The J segment lost 8 bases and the V segment lost 7 bases, leaving 15 bases of the junction unmatched. As DNA, the CDR3 is TGTGCCAGTATGGCAGGGGGCGAAGTTGGTATGGAAAAACTGTTTTTT. This gives the protein CASMAGGEVGMEKLFF.

This clone was seen a handful of times. The chain joins TRBV11-3 to TRBJ1-4; maybe TRBD1 (5 bases). The CDR3 runs 16 residues. Germline CDR1 SGHNT, CDR2 YENEEA. V gave up 3 bases and J gave up 6 bases, with 17 bases separating them. The CDR3: CASSLDQGPPDEKLFF. CDR3 bases: TGTGCCAGCAGCTTGGATCAGGGACCGCCCGATGAAAAACTGTTTTTT.

The chain recombines TRBV10-1 with TRBJ2-2, with TRBD2 identical over 8 bases. Looked up from germline, CDR1 is WNHNN and CDR2 is SYGVQD (reference sequence). The CDR3 covers 15 residues. V trimming: 6 bases; J trimming: 3 bases; junction bases outside the gene matches: 6. This chain's CDR3 is CASRTGTRDTGELFF. The CDR3 coding sequence is TGCGCCAGCAGAACCGGGACTAGAGACACCGGGGAGCTGTTTTTT.

This clone appeared a single time. The genes are TRBV23-1 and TRBJ1-1; D is undetermined. TRBV23-1 is annotated as an ORF whose role is uncertain. V shed 6 bases and J shed 1 base, with 12 bases lying between them. CDR3 length: 14 residues. CDR3 loop: CASSQAGGNTEAFF. DNA for the CDR3: TGCGCCAGCAGCCAAGCAGGAGGGAACACTGAAGCTTTCTTT.

This clone has only one observation. V is TRBV6-8 and J is TRBJ2-1; 7 nucleotides align to TRBD2. Germline V CDR1 and CDR2: MNHGY, SAAAGT. This CDR3 is built from 16 residues. With 3 bases clipped from V and 8 bases from J, the junction kept 13 bases outside the gene matches. The CDR3: CASSYQTSIGRHEQFF. The CDR3 DNA sequence: TGTGCCAGCAGTTATCAGACTAGCATAGGTCGGCATGAGCAGTTCTTC.

This chain connects TRBV19 to TRBJ1-5; perhaps TRBD1 as D (5 bases). CDR3 length: 13 residues. Germline V CDR1 and CDR2: LNHDA, SQIVND (reference sequence). Trimming pared 0 bases from V and 6 bases from J, leaving 6 bases between. The CDR3 here is CASSIEGLQPQHF. CDR3 in DNA: TGTGCCAGTAGTATAGAGGGACTTCAGCCCCAGCATTTT.

The chain joins TRBV28 to TRBJ1-2; 9 bases map to TRBD1. V trimming: 2 bases; J trimming: 4 bases; junction bases outside the gene matches: 2. Per germline, CDR1 MDHEN and CDR2 SYDVKM. The length of the CDR3 is 14 residues. CDR3 bases: TGTGCCAGCAGTTTAACAGGGGGCGCCTATGGCTACACCTTC. Translated: CASSLTGGAYGYTF.

This chain joins TRBV19 and TRBJ1-1, with 8 bases lining up with TRBD1. Per the germline V gene, CDR1 is LNHDA and CDR2 is SQIVND (reference sequence). With 4 bases clipped from V and 6 bases from J, the junction kept 7 bases outside the gene matches. The CDR3 is 14 amino acids. CDR3 residues: CASSRTGPSPEAFF. The CDR3 DNA reads as TGTGCCAGTAGTAGGACAGGGCCAAGCCCTGAAGCTTTCTTT.

V is TRBV19 and J is TRBJ1-4, with no clear D. CDR3 length: 12 residues. Trimming took 1 base from V and 7 from J, leaving 4 bases between them. Looked up from germline, CDR1 is LNHDA and CDR2 is SQIVND (reference sequence). The CDR3 reads CASSIAGEKLFF. The CDR3, as DNA: TGTGCCAGTAGTATAGCCGGTGAAAAACTGTTTTTT. Drawing the rest from reference TRBV19 and TRBJ1-4, the complete variable domain is DGGITQSPKYLFRKEGQNVTLSCEQNLNHDAMYWYRQDPGQGLRLIYYSQIVNDFQKGDIAEGYSVSREKKESFPLTVTSAQKNPTAFYLCASSIAGEKLFFGSGTQLSVL.

In this sample, this clone turned up a few times. This chain uses TRBV11-3 with TRBJ1-2; 7 bases align to TRBD1. Germline V gene sequence: CDR1 SGHNT, CDR2 YENEEA. Losses at the gene ends were 3 bases for V and 4 bases for J; bases not matched to a gene: 5. The CDR3 is 14 amino acids. In nucleotides, the CDR3 is TGTGCCAGCAGCTTGGTGGACAGGATCTATGGCTACACCTTC. It is translated as CASSLVDRIYGYTF.

This clone has a single count. This chain links TRBV6-8 with TRBJ1-6, with 7 bases that match TRBD1. In germline, CDR1 is MNHGY, CDR2 SAAAGT. CDR3 length: 15 residues. J gave up 4 bases and V 6 bases, and 6 bases lay outside the gene matches. The CDR3 nucleotides are TGTGCCAGCAGCGATGGACAGGTTTATAATTCACCCCTCCACTTT. Its translation: CASSDGQVYNSPLHF.

The CDR3 loop reads CASSPPTGGVGELFF. CDR3 DNA: TGTGCCAGCAGCCCGCCCACAGGGGGGGTCGGGGAGCTGTTTTTT. The V gene is TRBV11-3, the J gene TRBJ2-2; D is perhaps TRBD1 (8 bases). Looked up from germline, CDR1 is SGHNT and CDR2 is YENEEA. The CDR3 length is 15 residues. With 5 bases removed from V and 7 bases from J, the gap between germline ends came to 17 bases.